This TCR beta chain was captured in a study of CD8 T cells in ankylosing spondylitis. J gave up 3 bases and V 0 bases, and 1 base lay outside the gene matches. Per germline, CDR1 SQVTM and CDR2 ANQGSEA. There are 13 residues in the CDR3. About this clonotype itself: What it binds is not known.

Each CDR3 protein is one row after TCRdb ran MiXCR on the 5' RACE reads. Counted here are approximately 200,000 distinct CDR3 sequences, about 13% occurring once; the ten biggest clones make up approximately 15%. Study-level points and caveats: Several of the motif variants were reported before in synovial fluid and blood from reactive arthritis.

This sequence joins TRBV29-1 and TRBJ2-5; 7 bases are a match to TRBD1. This clonotype originated in a male donor with ankylosing spondylitis or in good health (not recorded which). The sequenced material came from blood, either unsorted or a sorted T cell fraction (not recorded which). The CDR3 nucleotides read TGCAGCGTTGAAGATGGGACAGAAGAGACCCAGTACTTC. Residues: CSVEDGTEETQYF.